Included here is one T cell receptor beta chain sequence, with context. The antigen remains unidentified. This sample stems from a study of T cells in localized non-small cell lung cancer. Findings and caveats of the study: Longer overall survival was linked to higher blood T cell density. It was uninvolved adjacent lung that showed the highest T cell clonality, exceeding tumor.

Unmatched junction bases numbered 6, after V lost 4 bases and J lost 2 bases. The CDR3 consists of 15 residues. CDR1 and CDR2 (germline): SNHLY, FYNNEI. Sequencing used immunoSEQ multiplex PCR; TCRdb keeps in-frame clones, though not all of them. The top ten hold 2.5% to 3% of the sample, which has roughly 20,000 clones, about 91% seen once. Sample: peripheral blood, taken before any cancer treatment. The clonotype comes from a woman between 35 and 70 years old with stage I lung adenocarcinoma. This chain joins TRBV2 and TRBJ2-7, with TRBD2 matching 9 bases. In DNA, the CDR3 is TGTGCCAGCAGTGGGAGCGGGGGGTCGGCCTACGAGCAGTACTTC. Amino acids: CASSGSGGSAYEQYF.